The 27 T cell receptor beta chains reported below all come from one sample, sequenced in a study of T cells in localized non-small cell lung cancer. TCRdb's table, derived via immunoSEQ multiplex PCR, lists solely in-frame clones and lacks some. Of over 20,000 clones listed, about 80% are singletons. The sample consisted of PBMCs, taken before any cancer treatment. These TCRs come from a man between 40 and 69 years old with stage II lung adenocarcinoma.

This rearrangement joins TRBV4-3 to TRBJ2-7, with 10 bases identical to TRBD2. Germline trimming cut 0 bases from V and 2 bases from J; bases unmatched to any gene: 4. CDR3 length: 16 residues. Germline CDR1 LGHNA, CDR2 YSLEER. This CDR3 reads CASSQEASGSPYEQYF. CDR3 sequence (DNA): TGCGCCAGCAGCCAAGAAGCTAGCGGGAGCCCCTACGAGCAGTACTTC.

The CDR3 loop is CASSSTDTQYF. As DNA, the CDR3 is TGTGCCAGCAGCTCGACAGATACGCAGTATTTT. The chain combines TRBV5-6 with TRBJ2-3, with D unresolved. Germline CDR1 is SGHDT and CDR2 is YYEEEE. V lost 3 bases, J lost 3 bases, and 2 bases lay in between. The CDR3 extends over 11 amino acids.

The rearrangement joins TRBV5-1 to TRBJ2-1; 9 positions agree with TRBD1. CDR1 and CDR2 (germline): SGHRS, YFSETQ. V was pared by 3 bases and J by 8 bases, with 6 bases of the junction left unmatched. The length of the CDR3 is 14 residues. CDR3 coding DNA: TGCGCCAGCAGCTCCGGGACAGGGAGAGATGAGCAGTTCTTC. Protein: CASSSGTGRDEQFF.

This clone was detected only once. The chain links TRBV19 to TRBJ2-7; TRBD1 matches at 11 bases. CDR3 length: 15 amino acids. CDR1 is LNHDA and CDR2 is SQIVND in the germline V gene (reference sequence). The ends lost 5 bases at V and 2 bases at J; junction bases unmatched: 5. The CDR3 nucleotides are TGTGCCAGTAGTGCTGGACAGGGGGCCCCCTACGAGCAGTACTTC. Amino acid sequence: CASSAGQGAPYEQYF.

This clone was recorded a few times. The CDR3 spells CASSQGSKSNYGYTF. DNA of the CDR3: TGCGCCAGCAGCCAAGGGAGTAAGAGTAACTATGGCTACACCTTC. The chain uses TRBV4-1 and TRBJ1-2; unclear D gene. The CDR3 runs to 15 residues. Between the trimmed V and J ends, which lost 1 base and 1 base, there was a span of 10 bases. Germline CDR1 and CDR2: MGHRA and YSYEKL.

The chain couples TRBV5-1 to TRBJ1-2; possible D gene TRBD1, 5 bases. V was shortened by 6 bases and J by 8 bases, with 23 bases between the two germline ends. This CDR3 has 15 amino acids. Germline V gene sequence: CDR1 SGHRS, CDR2 YFSETQ. CDR3 bases: TGCGCCAGCATGGCCCATGGGGGTCCCCAGGAGGGCTACACCTTC. Residues: CASMAHGGPQEGYTF. The full variable domain, in which reference TRBV5-1 and TRBJ1-2 provide the parts outside the CDR3, is KAGVTQTPRYLIKTRGQQVTLSCSPISGHRSVSWYQQTPGQGLQFLFEYFSETQRNKGNFPGRFSGRQFSNSRSEMNVSTLELGDSALYLCASMAHGGPQEGYTFGSGTRLTVV.

This clone occurred a few times. This chain uses TRBV5-1 with TRBJ1-5; possibly TRBD1 for D (5 bases). CDR1 is SGHRS and CDR2 is YFSETQ in the germline V gene. This CDR3 is built from 15 residues. V was shortened by 4 bases and J by 5 bases, with 16 bases between the two germline ends. CDR3 protein: CASSLDGTTDQPQHF. The DNA for the CDR3 is TGCGCCAGCAGCCTCGACGGGACGACCGATCAGCCCCAGCATTTT.

The chain recombines TRBV19 with TRBJ1-1, with 9 bases that match TRBD1. The V gene's germline CDR1 is LNHDA and CDR2 SQIVND (reference sequence). This CDR3 comprises 19 residues. Trimming at V came to 1 base and at J to 0 bases, leaving 12 bases not matched to a gene. The CDR3 DNA reads TGTGCCAGTAGTATAGCTGGGACAGGGACACTTAACATGAACACTGAAGCTTTCTTT. Protein: CASSIAGTGTLNMNTEAFF.

The J gene is TRBJ1-3, the V gene TRBV6-5; no clear D gene. This CDR3 is 13 amino acids long. V was trimmed by 6 bases and J by 1 base, leaving 7 bases between them. Germline V CDR1 and CDR2: MNHEY, SVGAGI. The CDR3 coding sequence is TGTGCCAGCAGCCCCCGTTCTGGAAACACCATATATTTT. This translates into CASSPRSGNTIYF.

The genes are TRBV30 and TRBJ1-3; the D is unclear. Germline loops: CDR1 GTSNPN, CDR2 SVGIG (reference sequence). V was trimmed by 6 bases and J by 0 bases, leaving 9 bases between them. The CDR3 extends over 13 amino acids. CDR3 sequence (DNA): TGTGCCTGCCAACAGTCCTCTGGAAACACCATATATTTT. Residues: CACQQSSGNTIYF.

The chain carries TRBV6-1 and TRBJ2-1, with TRBD2 matching over 11 bases. V trimming: 4 bases; J trimming: 2 bases; junction bases outside the gene matches: 1. The CDR3 sequence is 15 residues long. Per germline, CDR1 MNHNS and CDR2 SASEGT. The CDR3 reads CASSVLAGAYNEQFF. The CDR3 DNA is TGTGCCAGCAGTGTACTAGCGGGAGCCTACAATGAGCAGTTCTTC.

The rearrangement joins TRBV2 to TRBJ2-1, with unresolved D. V gave up 3 bases and J gave up 8 bases, with 5 bases separating them. There are 11 residues in the CDR3. Germline V lookup: CDR1 SNHLY, CDR2 FYNNEI. CDR3 DNA: TGTGCCAGCAGTGATGGGTATGAGCAGTTCTTC. Its protein is CASSDGYEQFF.

The chain is built from TRBV18 and TRBJ2-5; 9 bases agree with TRBD2. V was clipped by 1 base and J by 5 bases; unmatched bases: 8. Germline lookup yields CDR1 KGHSH and CDR2 LQKENI. The CDR3 has 16 residues. CDR3 sequence: CASSPLAGASGETQYF. The CDR3 DNA sequence: TGTGCCAGCTCACCACTAGCGGGGGCGTCGGGGGAGACCCAGTACTTC.

This chain joins TRBV11-3 and TRBJ1-1, with no clear D. This CDR3 is built from 15 residues. Germline-derived CDR1 and CDR2 are SGHNT and YENEEA. Trimming removed 0 bases at V and 1 base at J, with 9 bases between. This CDR3 reads CASSLDLRRNTEAFF. CDR3 sequence (DNA): TGTGCCAGCAGCTTAGATCTACGAAGGAACACTGAAGCTTTCTTT.

The genes are TRBV7-9 and TRBJ2-3; D ambiguous. With 1 base removed from V and 3 bases from J, the gap between germline ends came to 5 bases. The CDR3 extends over 13 amino acids. Germline-derived CDR1 and CDR2 are SEHNR and FQNEAQ (reference sequence). The CDR3 is CASSLGSTDTQYF. CDR3 DNA: TGTGCCAGCAGCTTAGGTTCTACAGATACGCAGTATTTT. The full variable domain, its missing parts supplied by reference TRBV7-9 and TRBJ2-3, is DTGVSQNPRHKITKRGQNVTFRCDPISEHNRLYWYRQTLGQGPEFLTYFQNEAQLEKSRLLSDRFSAERPKGSFSTLEIQRTEQGDSAMYLCASSLGSTDTQYFGPGTRLTVL.

This clone has just one count. The V gene is TRBV4-1, the J gene TRBJ2-3; D is unclear. This CDR3 has 15 amino acids. From germline, CDR1 is MGHRA and CDR2 YSYEKL. Trimming stripped 4 bases from V and 2 bases from J, with 13 bases between. Here the CDR3 reads CASSLTTSDTDTQYF. In nucleotides, the CDR3 is TGCGCCAGCAGCCTCACAACCTCGGACACAGATACGCAGTATTTT.

The gene calls are TRBV5-6 and TRBJ2-3; no definite D call. The CDR3 has 13 residues. Per germline, CDR1 SGHDT and CDR2 YYEEEE. V dropped 0 bases and J dropped 6 bases, with 8 bases sitting between them. In DNA form, the CDR3 reads TGTGCCAGCAGCTTGGCTACAGCGGATACGCAGTATTTT. Its protein is CASSLATADTQYF.

J is TRBJ2-5 and V is TRBV5-5, with 8 bases identical to TRBD1. The CDR3 loop spans 13 amino acids. V trimming: 6 bases; J trimming: 5 bases; junction bases outside the gene matches: 6. Germline CDR1 and CDR2: SGHKS and YYEKEE (reference sequence). CDR3: CASNLQGAETQYF. Written as DNA, the CDR3 is TGTGCCAGCAACCTCCAGGGGGCCGAGACCCAGTACTTC.

The chain links TRBV10-3 to TRBJ2-2, with 9 nucleotides matching TRBD1. The CDR3 runs 14 residues. Losses at the gene ends were 5 bases for V and 7 bases for J; bases not matched to a gene: 5. Germline values: CDR1 ENHRY, CDR2 SYGVKD. CDR3 region: CAISRDRADGELFF. As DNA, the CDR3 is TGTGCCATCAGTCGGGACAGGGCGGACGGGGAGCTGTTTTTT.

The rearrangement uses TRBV19 and TRBJ1-1; 7 bases are shared with TRBD1. The CDR3 is 12 residues long. Germline V CDR1 and CDR2: LNHDA, SQIVND (reference sequence). Trimming took 6 bases from V and 5 from J; bases not matched to a gene: 3. The CDR3 region is CASSLDRTEAFF. Here the CDR3 DNA reads TGTGCCAGTAGCTTGGACAGGACTGAAGCTTTCTTT.

The V call is TRBV11-3, the J call TRBJ1-3; D is ambiguous. This CDR3 comprises 13 residues. From germline, CDR1 is SGHNT and CDR2 YENEEA. V shed 7 bases and J shed 0 bases, with 7 bases lying between them. The CDR3 coding sequence is TGTGCCAGCAACGGAAGCTCTGGAAACACCATATATTTT. Translating it yields CASNGSSGNTIYF.

The chain is built from TRBV4-2 and TRBJ1-5; D remains ambiguous. This CDR3 comprises 13 residues. Germline CDR1 reads LGHNA; CDR2 reads YNFKEQ. V lost 0 bases, J lost 4 bases, and 4 bases lay in between. The CDR3 reads CASSQESNQPQHF. The CDR3 DNA reads as TGTGCCAGCAGCCAAGAGTCGAATCAGCCCCAGCATTTT.

The chain couples TRBV5-1 to TRBJ1-1; weak D call: TRBD1 (6 bases). The germline gives CDR1 SGHRS, CDR2 YFSETQ. The CDR3 sequence is 13 residues long. Trimming removed 4 bases at V and 4 bases at J, with 11 bases between. CDR3 bases: TGCGCCAGCAGCGTTGGACAGAGCACTGAAGCTTTCTTT. Translation: CASSVGQSTEAFF.

This clone was detected a few times. This chain joins TRBV29-1 and TRBJ2-3; D unresolved. Germline V gene lookup returns CDR1 SQVTM and CDR2 ANQGSEA. The CDR3 has 12 amino acids. Trimming took off 1 base at V and 2 bases at J, with 4 bases between the two ends. The CDR3 nucleotides are TGCAGCGTTGAAGCGAACACAGATACGCAGTATTTT. It codes for CSVEANTDTQYF.

The chain is built from TRBV9 and TRBJ2-5, with 8 bases identical to TRBD2. Germline V gene sequence: CDR1 SGDLS, CDR2 YYNGEE. V lost 4 bases, J lost 4 bases, and 12 bases stayed unmatched. This CDR3 contains 16 residues. The CDR3 bases are TGTGCCAGCAGCCAAACCGCGGGAGGCAGGGGAGAGACCCAGTACTTC. As protein: CASSQTAGGRGETQYF.

The chain recombines TRBV5-1 with TRBJ2-6, with a possible D match to TRBD1 (6 bases). Germline CDR1 reads SGHRS; CDR2 reads YFSETQ. Trimming removed 4 bases at V and 0 bases at J, with 14 bases between. The CDR3 sequence is 17 residues long. As DNA, the CDR3 is TGCGCCAGCAGCGGGGCCGGGACAAGCTCTGGGGCCAACGTCCTGACTTTC. Translation gives CASSGAGTSSGANVLTF.

CDR3 residues: CATSRAPSGGLTDTQYF. The CDR3 DNA sequence: TGTGCCACCAGCAGAGCGCCTAGCGGGGGACTCACAGATACGCAGTATTTT. The V call is TRBV15, the J call TRBJ2-3, with 10 bases fitting TRBD2. Germline CDR1 LNHNV, CDR2 YYDKDF (reference sequence). The CDR3 spans 17 residues. The V and J ends lost 1 base and 2 bases, in that order; junction bases with no gene match: 6.